These 18 T cell receptor beta chains came from one sample sequenced in a study of blood T cell repertoires in COVID-19. The data were produced by immunoSEQ multiplex PCR, yet TCRdb's version contains in-frame clones alone and is incomplete. Among 140,000 or so clones listed, about 88% were seen once. The sample was peripheral blood. Receptor source: a human donor with COVID-19, enrolled during active disease. The donor label of this sample is uncertain.

This chain connects TRBV6-5 to TRBJ2-5, with a tentative D call TRBD1 (5 bases). V was pared by 11 bases and J by 2 bases, with 9 bases between. Germline V gene lookup returns CDR1 MNHEY and CDR2 SVGAGI. The CDR3 covers 11 residues. Written as DNA, the CDR3 is TGTGCCTGTCAGGGTCAAGAGACCCAGTACTTC. As protein: CACQGQETQYF.

The CDR3 bases are TGTGCCAGCAGTTATGGCAGGGGAGTCTACGAGCAGTACTTC. This encodes CASSYGRGVYEQYF. This chain uses TRBV27 with TRBJ2-7; D perhaps matches TRBD1 (6 bases). This CDR3 comprises 14 residues. In germline, CDR1 is MNHEY, CDR2 SMNVEV (reference sequence). Trimming removed 4 bases from V and 3 bases from J, with 13 bases in between.

The chain links TRBV7-2 to TRBJ1-3; D not certain. Trimming pared 0 bases from V and 8 bases from J, leaving 8 bases between. The CDR3 covers 13 residues. Germline V gene sequence: CDR1 SGHTA, CDR2 FQGNSA. This chain's CDR3 is CASSLAPRDTIYF. As DNA, the CDR3 is TGTGCCAGCAGCTTAGCGCCCCGGGACACCATATATTTT.

This clone was counted a single time. The CDR3 spells CASSPAGGRTDTQYF. CDR3 sequence (DNA): TGTGCCAGCAGCCCCGCGGGAGGACGCACAGATACGCAGTATTTT. The V gene is TRBV7-3, the J gene TRBJ2-3; 8 positions match TRBD2. The CDR3 spans 15 residues. V lost 5 bases to trimming and J lost 1 base; unmatched junction nucleotides: 5. Germline CDR1 SGHTA, CDR2 FQGTGA.

V gene TRBV30 combines with J gene TRBJ1-5; possible D gene TRBD1, 5 bases. CDR3 length: 14 residues. Germline V gene data show CDR1 as GTSNPN and CDR2 as SVGIG (reference sequence). Trimming pared 0 bases from V and 4 bases from J, leaving 10 bases between. The DNA of the CDR3 is TGTGCCTGGAGTGTACGGGCAGGGAATCAGCCCCAGCATTTT. Translating it yields CAWSVRAGNQPQHF.

The chain carries TRBV7-9 and TRBJ1-1; no definite D call. CDR1 is SEHNR and CDR2 is FQNEAQ in the germline V gene (reference sequence). Trimming pared 5 bases from V and 8 bases from J, leaving 15 bases between. The CDR3 runs to 13 residues. CDR3 sequence: CASSPTPVPEAFF. In DNA form, the CDR3 reads TGTGCCAGCAGCCCTACGCCGGTCCCCGAAGCTTTCTTT.

The chain has TRBV5-4 and TRBJ2-5, with TRBD2 matching 7 bases. J lost 3 bases, V lost 6 bases, and 8 bases had no gene match. This CDR3 contains 14 residues. Germline V gene data show CDR1 as SGHNT and CDR2 as YYREEE (reference sequence). CDR3 amino acids: CASNLWAGEETQYF. Here the CDR3 DNA reads TGTGCCAGCAACCTCTGGGCGGGGGAAGAGACCCAGTACTTC.

This clone was detected a few times. V usage is TRBV7-3 and J usage is TRBJ2-3; unclear D gene. V lost 5 bases, J lost 2 bases, and 5 bases lay in between. CDR3 length equals 12 residues. Germline V gene data show CDR1 as SGHTA and CDR2 as FQGTGA. The CDR3 reads CASSPFTDTQYF. In nucleotides, the CDR3 is TGTGCCAGCAGCCCTTTCACAGATACGCAGTATTTT.

The chain uses TRBV11-2 and TRBJ2-7; 9 positions match TRBD2. With V trimmed by 8 bases and J by 6 bases, 14 bases remained unmatched. Germline CDR1 SGHAT, CDR2 FQNNGV. There are 15 residues in the CDR3. CDR3 loop: CASSFTQGLASEQYF. The CDR3 DNA follows: TGTGCCAGCTCCTTTACGCAGGGACTAGCTAGCGAGCAGTACTTC.

The rearrangement joins TRBV2 to TRBJ2-3; TRBD2 is a possible D gene (6 bases). The CDR3 loop spans 15 amino acids. Germline assignment: CDR1 SNHLY and CDR2 FYNNEI. V shed 6 bases and J shed 0 bases, with 13 bases lying between them. The chain's CDR3 is CASRALATSTDTQYF. CDR3 nucleotides: TGTGCCAGCAGAGCCCTAGCGACTAGCACAGATACGCAGTATTTT.

The genes are TRBV9 and TRBJ1-2; 10 bases align to TRBD1. The CDR3 extends over 14 amino acids. From germline, CDR1 is SGDLS and CDR2 YYNGEE. Unmatched junction bases numbered 2, after V lost 4 bases and J lost 2 bases. CDR3: CASSPGQGNYGYTF. The CDR3 nucleotides read TGTGCCAGCAGCCCGGGACAGGGGAACTATGGCTACACCTTC.

This clone came up a few times. The chain links TRBV6-5 to TRBJ1-2, with TRBD1 matching 7 bases. Germline values: CDR1 MNHEY, CDR2 SVGAGI. The CDR3 has 13 residues. The V segment lost 5 bases and the J segment 7 bases; nucleotides outside the gene matches: 7. This chain's CDR3 is CASSRPAGGGYTF. CDR3 in DNA: TGTGCCAGCAGTCGCCCCGCAGGGGGTGGCTACACCTTC.

This clone was recorded once. This chain uses TRBV5-1 with TRBJ1-6; tentative D call: TRBD1 (6 bases). The CDR3 sequence is 13 residues long. The germline V gene encodes CDR1 SGHRS and CDR2 YFSETQ. Trimming shortened V by 4 bases and J by 8 bases, and 10 bases separated the two germline ends. The CDR3 DNA reads TGCGCCAGCAGCCCGGACAGTTATTCACCCCTCCACTTT. It is translated as CASSPDSYSPLHF. The entire variable domain, with the rest obtained from reference TRBV5-1 and TRBJ1-6, is as follows: KAGVTQTPRYLIKTRGQQVTLSCSPISGHRSVSWYQQTPGQGLQFLFEYFSETQRNKGNFPGRFSGRQFSNSRSEMNVSTLELGDSALYLCASSPDSYSPLHFGNGTRLTVT.

The sample holds a few counts of this clone. The J gene is TRBJ1-1, the V gene TRBV7-9; no clear D. Germline CDR1 and CDR2: SEHNR and FQNEAQ (reference sequence). Trimming took off 6 bases at V and 4 bases at J, with 15 bases between the two ends. The CDR3 has 14 residues. The chain's CDR3 is CASSLNDAGTEAFF. DNA for the CDR3: TGTGCCAGCAGTTTGAACGATGCGGGCACTGAAGCTTTCTTT.

The rearrangement uses TRBV7-9 and TRBJ2-7, with TRBD2 matching 9 bases. Per the germline V gene, CDR1 is SEHNR and CDR2 is FQNEAQ (reference sequence). The CDR3 has 15 residues. The V gene end was trimmed by 3 bases and the J gene end by 6 bases; junction bases not matched to a gene: 9. This CDR3 is CASSLAGGRISEQYF. The DNA of the CDR3 is TGTGCCAGCAGCTTGGCGGGAGGGCGAATCTCCGAGCAGTACTTC.

The rearrangement joins TRBV27 to TRBJ2-3; D perhaps matches TRBD1 (6 bases). Germline CDR1 reads MNHEY; CDR2 reads SMNVEV (reference sequence). With 5 bases removed from V and 2 bases from J, the gap between germline ends came to 14 bases. The CDR3 is 15 amino acids. CDR3 loop: CASSPRQVFTDTQYF. CDR3 DNA sequence: TGTGCCAGCAGTCCTCGACAGGTCTTCACAGATACGCAGTATTTT.

Regarding this clone: The germline gene is not matched at one end of the junction; a read error may be the cause. J is TRBJ2-5 and V is TRBV28, with 8 bases lining up with TRBD1. The CDR3 loop spans 14 amino acids. The germline V gene has CDR1 MDHEN and CDR2 SYDVKM. The CDR3 protein is CASSLTPDRAPSNF. Here the CDR3 DNA reads TGTGCCAGCAGTTTAACCCCGGACAGGGCCCCATCTAACTTC.

The chain links TRBV9 to TRBJ2-3; 9 bases are a match to TRBD2. The trim removed 0 bases at V and 1 base at J, leaving 15 bases unmatched. This CDR3 has 20 amino acids. Germline lookup yields CDR1 SGDLS and CDR2 YYNGEE. CDR3 DNA sequence: TGTGCCAGCAGCGTAGTGACGGGGATCGGAGCGGGGGGCCGCACAGATACGCAGTATTTT. This gives the protein CASSVVTGIGAGGRTDTQYF.